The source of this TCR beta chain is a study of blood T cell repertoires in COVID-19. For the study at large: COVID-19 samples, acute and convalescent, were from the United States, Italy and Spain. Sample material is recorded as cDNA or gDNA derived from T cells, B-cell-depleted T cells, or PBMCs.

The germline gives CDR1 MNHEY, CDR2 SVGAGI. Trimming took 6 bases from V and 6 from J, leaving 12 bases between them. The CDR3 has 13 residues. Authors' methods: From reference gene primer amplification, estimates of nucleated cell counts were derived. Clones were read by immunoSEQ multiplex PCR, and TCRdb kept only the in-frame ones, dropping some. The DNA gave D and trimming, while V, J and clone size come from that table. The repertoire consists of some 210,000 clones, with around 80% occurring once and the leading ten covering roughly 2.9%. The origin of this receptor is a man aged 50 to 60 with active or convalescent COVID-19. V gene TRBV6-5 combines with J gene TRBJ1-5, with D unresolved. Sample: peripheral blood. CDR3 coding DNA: TGTGCCAGCAGGGCCCGGGGAAGTCAGCCCCAGCATTTT. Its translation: CASRARGSQPQHF.